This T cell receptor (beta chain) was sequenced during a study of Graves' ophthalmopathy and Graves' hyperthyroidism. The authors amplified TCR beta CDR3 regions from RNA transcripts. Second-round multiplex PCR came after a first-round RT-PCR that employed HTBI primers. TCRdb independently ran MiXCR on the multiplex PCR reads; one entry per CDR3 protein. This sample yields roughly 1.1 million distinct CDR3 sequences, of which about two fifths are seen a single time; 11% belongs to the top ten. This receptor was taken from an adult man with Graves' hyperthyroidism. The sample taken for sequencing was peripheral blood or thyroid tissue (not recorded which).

The DNA of the CDR3 is TGCGCCAGCAGCCAAGACCAGGGGGCGGGATACGAGCAGTACTTC. Amino acid sequence: CASSQDQGAGYEQYF. The chain joins TRBV4-3 to TRBJ2-7; 8 bases are a match to TRBD1. V was clipped by 0 bases and J by 4 bases; unmatched bases: 5. This CDR3 has 15 amino acids. Looked up from germline, CDR1 is LGHNA and CDR2 is YSLEER.